The source of this T cell receptor beta chain is a study of T cells in tuberculosis. General study results and limits: Active tuberculosis TCR-alpha repertoires lay closer to GMM-specific TCRs than IGRA-negative controls, suggesting clonal expansion. The TCR-beta difference was not significant; alpha differences partly reflected length. Samples were chosen by availability of cryopreserved specimens.

The assay was immunoSEQ multiplex PCR, and TCRdb's table has in-frame clones only and misses some. This table has around 35,000 clones, 90% to 95% appearing once. About this clone: What it recognizes is unknown.

Unsorted cryopreserved PBMC were sequenced, averaging around 100,000 T cells per clinical donor. This CDR3 spans 14 amino acids. Looked up from germline, CDR1 is SQVTM and CDR2 is ANQGSEA. V lost 6 bases to trimming and J lost 0 bases, with 13 bases between them. The chain joins TRBV29-1 to TRBJ2-3; possibly TRBD1 for D (6 bases). The source of this sequence is a donor between 10 and 35 years old with latent tuberculosis or without tuberculosis infection. Some clones in this sample may be carry-over from other donors' samples. Sequenced material: PBMCs. CDR3 amino acids: CSVEGHRSTDTQYF. The CDR3 DNA is TGCAGCGTCGAGGGACATAGAAGCACAGATACGCAGTATTTT.